The text below deals with one T cell receptor beta chain. This sample is drawn from a study of control samples from healthy donors and cancer patients. Measured with immunoSEQ multiplex PCR; TCRdb has only the in-frame clones, and not every one. The profile covers around 150,000 clones, with approximately 94% appearing a single time and around 13% taken by the ten largest. Sequenced: PBMCs. This sequence originates from a man in his fifties or sixties with colorectal cancer.

CDR3 in amino acids: CASSPATVNTEAFF. Written as DNA, the CDR3 is TGTGCCAGCAGCCCAGCGACAGTGAACACTGAAGCTTTCTTT. V usage is TRBV3-1 (or the pseudogene TRBV3-2) and J usage is TRBJ1-1, with D tentatively TRBD1 (5 bases). Germline CDR1 reads LGHDT; CDR2 reads YNNKEL (reference sequence). With 4 bases removed from V and 0 bases from J, the gap between germline ends came to 9 bases. The CDR3 covers 14 residues.